The clone carrying this T cell receptor (beta chain) was found once. A second PCR of 7 to 11 cycles used a sample-barcoded 5' primer and a J-beta primer mix. A template-switch adaptor containing 12 random nucleotides labeled each cDNA molecule. TCRdb passed the 5' RACE reads through MiXCR, listing each CDR3 protein once. The sample carries about 940,000 distinct CDR3 sequences, approximately 49% recorded once. This sample was included in a study of blood T cells in healthy people across ages. The CDR3 runs 15 residues. Germline V gene data show CDR1 as MDHEN and CDR2 as SYDVKM. The V gene is TRBV28, the J gene TRBJ2-5; 8 nucleotides agree with TRBD2. The end of the DNA is better explained by TRBJ2-7, so the J call may be wrong. The sequencing sample was made of blood. The receptor comes from a man younger than 45 in good health. The CDR3 DNA reads TGTGCCAGCACCTCTGGGTCGAGCGGGGGTTACGAGCAGTACTTC. Its translation is CASTSGSSGGYEQYF.